This T cell receptor (beta chain) was documented in a study of cytomegalovirus exposure and HLA in healthy donors. Study results and caveats: An analysis done earlier found most TCR beta V segments productive about 87% or about 30% of the time. One cluster of highly shared sequence variants probably arose as a sequencing artifact. Within a later analysis, the majority of CMV-associated TCR beta chains appeared HLA-restricted.

PCR primers comprised 60 Vbeta and 13 Jbeta primers. The assay was immunoSEQ multiplex PCR, and TCRdb's table has in-frame clones only and misses some. Here the sample spans over 150,000 clones, 70% to 80% being singletons. CDR1 is LNHDA, CDR2 SQIVND, per germline (reference sequence). This CDR3 is built from 16 residues. Between the trimmed V and J ends, which lost 5 bases and 0 bases, there was a span of 14 bases. This clone appeared a few times. Its antigen is unidentified. The origin of this receptor is a man aged 25 to 40 in good health and CMV-seronegative. Sequenced material: PBMCs. The chain carries TRBV19 and TRBJ1-5; no firm D call. Written as DNA, the CDR3 is TGTGCCAGTAGTCCAGAAACAGAGAATAGCAATCAGCCCCAGCATTTT. Translated, it gives CASSPETENSNQPQHF.